This T cell receptor (beta chain) was captured in a study of beta chain features in type 1 diabetes. Study-wide background: Sorted cells numbering some 110 million were examined across all samples.

Study-level points and caveats: HLA influence on TCRB rearrangement stayed unresolved here.

Of the isolated RNA, all was reverse transcribed, and so the sequenced material was expressed TCRB transcripts. Reads for stem cell-like memory T cell samples averaged roughly 1 million. Generated by immunoSEQ multiplex PCR, the TCRdb table keeps only in-frame clones and is missing some. The table records about 110,000 clones, about 40% of them present only once. V lost 0 bases to trimming and J lost 7 bases; unmatched junction nucleotides: 13. Germline V gene data show CDR1 as SGHAT and CDR2 as FQNNGV. The CDR3 has 17 amino acids. Regarding this clone: Its antigen is as yet unknown.

The sequence was collected from a woman aged 18-29 years in good health. Sequenced sample: stem cell memory CD4+ T cells from blood. The genes are TRBV11-2 and TRBJ2-7, with 9 bases that match TRBD2. Here the CDR3 reads CASSLDPLAGRGKEQYF. CDR3 DNA: TGTGCCAGCAGCTTAGATCCGCTAGCGGGAAGGGGAAAGGAGCAGTACTTC.